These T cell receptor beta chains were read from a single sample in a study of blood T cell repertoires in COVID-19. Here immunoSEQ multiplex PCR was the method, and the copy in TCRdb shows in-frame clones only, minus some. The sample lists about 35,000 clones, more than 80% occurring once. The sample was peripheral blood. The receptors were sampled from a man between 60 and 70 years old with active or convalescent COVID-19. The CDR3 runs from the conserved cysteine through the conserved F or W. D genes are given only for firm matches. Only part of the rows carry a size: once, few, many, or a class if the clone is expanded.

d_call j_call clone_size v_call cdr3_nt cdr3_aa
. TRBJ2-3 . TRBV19 TGTGCCAGTAGTCCAGACAGGTTATCTAGCACAGATACGCAGTATTTT CASSPDRLSSTDTQYF
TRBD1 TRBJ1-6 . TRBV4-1 TGCGCCAGCAGCCAGACGATAACAGGGGAGTCACCCCTCCACTTT CASSQTITGESPLHF
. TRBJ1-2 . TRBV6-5 TGTGCCAGCAGTACAGGGAACTATGGCTACACCTTC CASSTGNYGYTF
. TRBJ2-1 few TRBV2 TGTGCCAGCAGTAGGGACTTAACTGAGCAGTTCTTC CASSRDLTEQFF
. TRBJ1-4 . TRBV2 TGTGCCAGCAGCCCAGTCGGGAGGGAAGCAACTAATGAAAAACTGTTTTTT CASSPVGREATNEKLFF
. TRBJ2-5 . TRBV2 TGTGCCAGCAGTGAAGCGCGTACGGGGGGCGCATTGGAGACCCAGTACTTC CASSEARTGGALETQYF
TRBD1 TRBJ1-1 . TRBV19 TGTGCCAGTGGGACAGGGGTGAACACTGAAGCTTTCTTT CASGTGVNTEAFF
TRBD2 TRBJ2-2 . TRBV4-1 TGCGCCAGCAGCGAACAACCCCTAGCGGGAAGTGACACCGGGGAGCTGTTTTTT CASSEQPLAGSDTGELFF
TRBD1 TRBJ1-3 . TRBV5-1 TGCGCCAGCAGCGAAACCGGGACAGGGGTATACTCTGGAAACACCATATATTTT CASSETGTGVYSGNTIYF
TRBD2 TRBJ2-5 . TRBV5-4 TGTGCCAGCAGGGAGGGACTAGCTGAAGAGACCCAGTACTTC CASREGLAEETQYF
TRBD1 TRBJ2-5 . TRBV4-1 TGCGCCAGCAGCCTCCTAGACAGGGACGGGAAGACCCAGTACTTC CASSLLDRDGKTQYF
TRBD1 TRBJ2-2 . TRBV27 TGTGCCAGCAGTTCGACAGGGAAGGCCGGGGAGCTGTTTTTT CASSSTGKAGELFF
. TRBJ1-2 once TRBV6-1 TGTGCCAGCAGTGAAGATTCGAGGCAGTCTAACTATGGCTACACCTTC CASSEDSRQSNYGYTF
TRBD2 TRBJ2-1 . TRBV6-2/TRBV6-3 TGTGCCAGCAGTTACCCGTCCGGGACTAGCGGGAACGACCGCTCCTACAATGAGCAGTTCTTC CASSYPSGTSGNDRSYNEQFF
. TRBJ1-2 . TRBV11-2 TGTGCCAGCAGCTTAGATAGAGATTATGGCTACACCTTC CASSLDRDYGYTF
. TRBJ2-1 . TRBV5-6 TGTGCCAGCAGCTTTTGGTGGACTTACAATGAGCAGTTCTTC CASSFWWTYNEQFF
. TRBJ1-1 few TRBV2 TGTGCCTCAGGGGTATTCGCTGAAGCTTTCTTT CASGVFAEAFF
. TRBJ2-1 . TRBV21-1 TGTGCCAGCAGCATTCTAGCGGGGCGGACTTACAATGAGCAGTTCTTC CASSILAGRTYNEQFF
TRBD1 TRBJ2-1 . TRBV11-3 TGTGCCAGCAGCTCGACAGGGGACAGGGGTGTAAATGAGCAGTTCTTC CASSSTGDRGVNEQFF
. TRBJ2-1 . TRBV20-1 TGCAGTGCAGCGATTAATGAGCAGTTCTTC CSAAINEQFF
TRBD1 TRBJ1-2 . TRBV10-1 TGCGCCAGCAGTGCGGACAGGGTAGTTGGCTACACCTTC CASSADRVVGYTF
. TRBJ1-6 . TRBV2 TGTGCCAGCAGGTCAGATAATTCACCCCTCCACTTT CASRSDNSPLHF
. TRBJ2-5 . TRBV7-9 TGTGCCAGCAGCCGAGCAGGGGCGGAGACCCAGTACTTC CASSRAGAETQYF
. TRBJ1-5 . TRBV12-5 TGTGCTAGTGGTTTAGCTGCCATTGGAGGGGGCAATCAGCCCCAGCATTTT CASGLAAIGGGNQPQHF
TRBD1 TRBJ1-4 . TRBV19 TGTGCCAGTAGTATGACAGGGGCGAGGGGAGAAAAACTGTTTTTT CASSMTGARGEKLFF
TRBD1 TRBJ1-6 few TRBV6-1 TGTGCCAGCAGTGTGGACAGGAACTCCTATAATTCACCCCTCCACTTT CASSVDRNSYNSPLHF
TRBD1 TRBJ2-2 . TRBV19 TGTGCCAGTAGACCCCCGGGACAGCCGAACACCGGGGAGCTGTTTTTT CASRPPGQPNTGELFF
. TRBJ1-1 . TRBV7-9 TGTGCCAGCAGCCTAAATCCACTGAACACTGAAGCTTTCTTT CASSLNPLNTEAFF
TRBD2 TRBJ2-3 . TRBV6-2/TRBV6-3 TGTGCCAGCAGTACCCGTCTGGCGGGAGGAACAGATACGCAGTATTTT CASSTRLAGGTDTQYF